Presented here are 21 T cell receptor beta chains from one specimen sequenced in a study of T cells in Graves' hyperthyroidism and ophthalmopathy. Authors of the study amplified TCR beta CDR3 regions from RNA transcripts. HTBI primers drove first-round RT-PCR of the TCR CDR3. TCRdb called the multiplex PCR reads again in MiXCR, with one record for every CDR3 protein. The sample holds 480,000 or so distinct CDR3 sequences, 35% to 50% seen once. The sample taken for sequencing was peripheral blood or thyroid tissue (not recorded which). These receptors came from an adult woman with Graves' disease, either hyperthyroidism or ophthalmopathy (not recorded which).

The chain uses TRBV20-1 and TRBJ2-5, with unresolved D. Germline V gives CDR1 DFQATT, CDR2 SNEGSKA (reference sequence). CDR3 size: 14 residues. The ends were cut back, 0 bases at V and 9 bases at J, with 17 bases in the middle. CDR3 coding DNA: TGCAGTGCTAGAGATCCGACACCGAATCAGCCCCAGTACTTC. Translated, it gives CSARDPTPNQPQYF.

The genes are TRBV12-3 or TRBV12-4 and TRBJ1-4; D unclear. V was clipped by 3 bases and J by 6 bases, with 14 bases between them. This CDR3 spans 15 amino acids. CDR3 nucleotides: TGTGCCAGCAGTTTCGAGCGGAGCACAGATGAAAAACTGTTTTTT. Protein product: CASSFERSTDEKLFF.

The table lists this clonotype with many counts. This chain connects TRBV9 to TRBJ2-5; the match to TRBD2 covers 11 bases. The CDR3 sequence is 15 residues long. Germline trimming cut 7 bases from V and 1 base from J; bases unmatched to any gene: 6. The germline V gene encodes CDR1 SGDLS and CDR2 YYNGEE. CDR3 sequence (DNA): TGTGCCAGCCGCCGGGGACTAGCGGTCCAAGAGACCCAGTACTTC. Amino acid sequence: CASRRGLAVQETQYF.

This clonotype was seen many times. The chain carries TRBV7-8 and TRBJ1-1, with D uncertain. The germline V gene encodes CDR1 SGHVS and CDR2 FQNEAQ. The CDR3 spans 12 residues. Trimming removed 5 bases from V and 5 bases from J, with 9 bases in between. CDR3 region: CASSQSVTEAFF. Here the CDR3 DNA reads TGTGCCAGCAGCCAGTCAGTGACTGAAGCTTTCTTT.

The chain couples TRBV29-1 to TRBJ2-5; 9 positions match TRBD2. The CDR3 covers 15 residues. J was trimmed by 4 bases and V by 6 bases; bases with no gene match: 12. Germline lookup yields CDR1 SQVTM and CDR2 ANQGSEA. This CDR3 is CSVVLQTSGGETQYF. Written as DNA, the CDR3 is TGCAGCGTCGTCTTGCAGACTAGCGGCGGAGAGACCCAGTACTTC.

This clonotype has only a few counts. The chain employs TRBV4-1 and TRBJ1-6; D remains unclear. Trimming stripped 0 bases from V and 10 bases from J, with 13 bases between. The V gene's germline CDR1 is MGHRA and CDR2 YSYEKL. The CDR3 sequence is 15 residues long. The CDR3, as DNA: TGCGCCAGCAGCCAAGACCACGGGGTAGGCTCACCCCTCCACTTT. This gives the protein CASSQDHGVGSPLHF.

This chain joins TRBV15 and TRBJ2-7; perhaps D is TRBD1 or TRBD2 (5 bases each). The V end was cut by 2 bases, the J end by 1 base, with 12 bases between. The CDR3 sequence is 15 residues long. Germline CDR1 and CDR2: LNHNV and YYDKDF (reference sequence). This CDR3 reads CATSRTRDASYEQYF. CDR3 DNA sequence: TGTGCCACCAGCAGAACCCGGGACGCGTCCTACGAGCAGTACTTC.

This clonotype has just a few counts. CDR3 DNA: TGTGCCAGCTCACCACAACCTGGGGTTAACACTGAAGCTTTCTTT. Encoded protein: CASSPQPGVNTEAFF. This chain joins TRBV18 and TRBJ1-1; D ambiguous. CDR1 KGHSH and CDR2 LQKENI come from the germline V gene. V was cut by 1 base and J by 2 bases, with 11 bases left in between. The CDR3 is made up of 15 amino acids. Combining the CDR3 with reference TRBV18 and TRBJ1-1 gives the whole variable domain NAGVMQNPRHLVRRRGQEARLRCSPMKGHSHVYWYRQLPEEGLKFMVYLQKENIIDESGMPKERFSAEFPKEGPSILRIQQVVRGDSAAYFCASSPQPGVNTEAFFGQGTRLTVV.

This clonotype was seen repeatedly, ten times or more. The J gene is TRBJ2-2, the V gene TRBV20-1, with TRBD2 as a possible D gene (6 bases). CDR3 length: 14 residues. Germline CDR1 and CDR2: DFQATT and SNEGSKA (reference sequence). The V end was cut by 3 bases, the J end by 1 base, with 9 bases between. The CDR3 nucleotides are TGCAGTGCTAGGCGGGACCTGAACACCGGGGAGCTGTTTTTT. This sequence encodes CSARRDLNTGELFF.

V usage is TRBV10-2 and J usage is TRBJ2-7; D perhaps matches TRBD2 (5 bases). The ends were cut back, 2 bases at V and 3 bases at J, with 14 bases in the middle. The CDR3 consists of 15 residues. Germline V CDR1 and CDR2: WSHSY, SAAADI. CDR3 residues: CASSEDPGTVYEQYF. The CDR3 DNA is TGCGCCAGCAGTGAGGACCCGGGAACCGTCTACGAGCAGTACTTC.

This clonotype was seen at least ten times. This chain joins TRBV10-3 and TRBJ2-2; 9 bases match TRBD1. V gave up 3 bases and J gave up 6 bases; unmatched junction bases: 14. Per the germline V gene, CDR1 is ENHRY and CDR2 is SYGVKD. CDR3 size: 18 residues. The CDR3 region is CAISDLLTGGKLAGELFF. CDR3 nucleotide sequence: TGTGCCATCAGTGACCTCCTAACAGGGGGCAAACTTGCCGGGGAGCTGTTTTTT.

The rearrangement uses TRBV10-3 and TRBJ1-5, with D unresolved. Germline values: CDR1 ENHRY, CDR2 SYGVKD. The ends were cut back, 0 bases at V and 2 bases at J, with 8 bases in the middle. CDR3 length: 15 amino acids. The CDR3 DNA sequence: TGTGCCATCAGTGAGTCTAGGAACGGCAATCAGCCCCAGCATTTT. As protein: CAISESRNGNQPQHF.

The rearrangement uses TRBV2 and TRBJ1-6; D ambiguous. This CDR3 is built from 15 residues. Germline loops: CDR1 SNHLY, CDR2 FYNNEI. The V gene lost 3 bases and the J gene lost 8 bases, with 14 bases spanning the gap. The CDR3 coding sequence is TGTGCCAGCAGTGAGCGGCAGCCGTTCGATTCACCCCTCCACTTT. It specifies CASSERQPFDSPLHF.

This chain uses TRBV10-3 with TRBJ2-7, with D uncertain. The CDR3 runs to 14 residues. V was clipped by 6 bases and J by 3 bases, with 15 bases between them. Germline CDR1 and CDR2: ENHRY and SYGVKD. CDR3: CAIREVETDYEQYF. The CDR3 DNA reads as TGTGCCATCAGAGAAGTTGAGACGGACTACGAGCAGTACTTC.

This clonotype was counted once. A read error may be the cause here, since a much bigger clone is one base away. This chain links TRBV6-1 with TRBJ2-2; 9 bases map to TRBD1. V lost 6 bases to trimming and J lost 0 bases; unmatched junction nucleotides: 5. The CDR3 totals 16 residues. CDR1 and CDR2 from the germline V gene are MNHNS and SASEGT. Written as DNA, the CDR3 is TGTGCCAGCAGCCAAAGGACAGGGGCGAACACCGGGGAGCTGTTTTTT. Encoded protein: CASSQRTGANTGELFF.

The V gene is TRBV11-2, the J gene TRBJ1-1; 7 bases map to TRBD1. Trimming cost V 5 bases and J 0 bases; bases outside gene matches: 6. The CDR3 covers 15 residues. CDR1 and CDR2 from the germline V gene are SGHAT and FQNNGV. The CDR3 spells CASSGVQGMNTEAFF. In DNA, the CDR3 is TGTGCCAGCAGCGGAGTACAGGGGATGAACACTGAAGCTTTCTTT.

This clonotype came up many times. J is TRBJ1-5 and V is TRBV7-2; D is unresolved. V gave up 5 bases and J gave up 1 base, with 15 bases separating them. Germline CDR1 SGHTA, CDR2 FQGNSA. The CDR3 totals 16 residues. Written as DNA, the CDR3 is TGTGCCAGCAGCCCGGAAAGTCAACTGAGCAATCAGCCCCAGCATTTT. Protein: CASSPESQLSNQPQHF.

This chain joins TRBV10-3 and TRBJ1-2, with no clear D. The germline V gene has CDR1 ENHRY and CDR2 SYGVKD. CDR3 length equals 13 residues. Trimming left V 7 bases short and J 4 bases short, with 13 bases between. The CDR3: CAITSGSSYGYTF. The CDR3 nucleotides are TGTGCCATCACGAGCGGGTCTAGCTATGGCTACACCTTC.

The chain joins TRBV29-1 to TRBJ1-2, with 9 bases lining up with TRBD1. With 7 bases clipped from V and 5 bases from J, the junction kept 11 bases outside the gene matches. The CDR3 is 14 amino acids. Germline CDR1 reads SQVTM; CDR2 reads ANQGSEA. Here the CDR3 reads CSEHPETGGYGYTF. The CDR3 DNA reads TGCAGCGAACACCCGGAGACAGGGGGGTATGGCTACACCTTC.

This clonotype was observed many times. In nucleotides, the CDR3 is TGTGCCAGCAGTACGACAGAGGGGGACTATGGCTACACCTTC. It encodes CASSTTEGDYGYTF. The chain links TRBV12-3 or TRBV12-4 to TRBJ1-2; D perhaps matches TRBD1 (6 bases). This CDR3 contains 14 residues. With 5 bases removed from V and 3 bases from J, the gap between germline ends came to 13 bases.

Of note for this clonotype: No conserved phenylalanine or tryptophan is present at the end of the CDR3, so a read error is the likely explanation. The rearrangement links TRBV12-3 or TRBV12-4 to TRBJ1-1; D is ambiguous. Trimming pared 6 bases from V and 1 base from J, leaving 9 bases between. The CDR3 contains 13 residues. CDR3 amino acids: CASSPAGNTEAFL. As DNA, the CDR3 is TGTGCCAGCAGCCCCGCAGGGAACACTGAAGCTTTCCTT.